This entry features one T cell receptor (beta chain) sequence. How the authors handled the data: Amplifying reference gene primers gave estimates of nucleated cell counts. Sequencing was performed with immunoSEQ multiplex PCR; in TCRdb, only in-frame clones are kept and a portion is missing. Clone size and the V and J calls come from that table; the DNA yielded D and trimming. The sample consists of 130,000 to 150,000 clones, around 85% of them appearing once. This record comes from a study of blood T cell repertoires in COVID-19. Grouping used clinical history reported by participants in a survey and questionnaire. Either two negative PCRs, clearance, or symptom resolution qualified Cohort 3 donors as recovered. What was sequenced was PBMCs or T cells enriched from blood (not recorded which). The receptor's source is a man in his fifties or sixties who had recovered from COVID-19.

CDR3 residues: CASSQGIISSYNEQFF. The CDR3 nucleotides read TGTGCCAGCAGCCAAGGAATTATTAGCTCCTACAATGAGCAGTTCTTC. V is TRBV14 and J is TRBJ2-1; D unclear. The CDR3 is 16 residues long. V lost 1 base and J 0 bases, leaving 10 bases between the germline ends. CDR1 and CDR2 from the germline V gene are SGHDN and FVKESK.